The source of this TCR beta chain is a study of OX40 agonist ivuxolimab in advanced cancers. This clone was picked up a small number of times. Its antigen is still unknown. The CDR3 has 12 residues. V was clipped by 5 bases and J by 7 bases, with 11 bases between them. Germline values: CDR1 SEHNR, CDR2 FQNEAQ (reference sequence). The method was immunoSEQ multiplex PCR; TCRdb's version includes in-frame clones alone and lacks a portion of them. The table has 15,000 to 25,000 clones, approximately 77% seen once; the top ten hold approximately 18%. Study-wide points: Clonal expansion was among the lowest in partial responders at 0.1-3.0 mg/kg, especially CD8+.

The chain is built from TRBV7-9 and TRBJ1-1; D is unclear. The sequencing here drew on CD4+ or CD8+ T cells sorted from blood, taken in a trial of the OX40 agonist ivuxolimab. This receptor was identified in an adult with an advanced solid tumor such as melanoma, head and neck, liver or kidney cancer. Here the CDR3 DNA reads TGTGCCAGCAGCAAAACCGAAAATGAAGCTTTCTTT. Translation: CASSKTENEAFF.